The 26 T cell receptor beta chains below were found in one sample sequenced in a study of blood T cell repertoires in COVID-19. Method: immunoSEQ multiplex PCR; TCRdb's copy keeps in-frame clones and lacks some. The data hold approximately 300,000 clones, with around 85% observed a single time. Source material: peripheral blood. The receptors here all came from a woman in her fifties or sixties with active or convalescent COVID-19.

This clone occurred a few times. J is TRBJ1-3 and V is TRBV14; D gene uncertain. The V end lost 1 base, the J end lost 3 bases, and 7 bases lay between the germline ends. This CDR3 comprises 14 residues. Germline V lookup: CDR1 SGHDN, CDR2 FVKESK. The CDR3 bases are TGTGCCAGCAGCCAAGTTCGGGGTGGAAACACCATATATTTT. Residues: CASSQVRGGNTIYF.

In this sample, this clone turned up once. This sequence joins TRBV9 and TRBJ2-7, with D perhaps matching TRBD2 (6 bases). The V gene's germline CDR1 is SGDLS and CDR2 YYNGEE. This CDR3 has 15 residues. Trimming took off 4 bases at V and 3 bases at J, with 17 bases between the two ends. The CDR3 DNA sequence: TGTGCCAGCAGCCCCACAAATCTGGGGGGCTACGAGCAGTACTTC. This translates into CASSPTNLGGYEQYF.

The chain combines TRBV19 with TRBJ1-2, with 8 bases that match TRBD1. The germline V gene has CDR1 LNHDA and CDR2 SQIVND (reference sequence). V shed 7 bases and J 2 bases; nucleotides not matched to a gene: 6. The CDR3 has 14 amino acids. The CDR3 region is CASTDRGVNYGYTF. As DNA, the CDR3 is TGTGCCAGTACCGACAGGGGAGTAAACTATGGCTACACCTTC.

The chain employs TRBV7-2 and TRBJ2-5; TRBD1 matches 8 bases. The CDR3 is 14 amino acids. Germline CDR1 and CDR2: SGHTA and FQGNSA. The V segment lost 5 bases and the J segment 5 bases; nucleotides outside the gene matches: 7. The CDR3 DNA follows: TGTGCCAGCAGCCCGGGCAGGGGGCGGGAGACCCAGTACTTC. It specifies CASSPGRGRETQYF.

The V call is TRBV25-1, the J call TRBJ1-4; a weak D match, TRBD1 (5 bases). The germline CDR1 and CDR2 sequences are MGHDK and SYGVNS. Between the trimmed V and J ends, which lost 3 bases and 6 bases, there was a span of 14 bases. The length of the CDR3 is 15 residues. The CDR3 loop reads CASSDLTTVYEKLFF. In DNA form, the CDR3 reads TGTGCCAGCAGTGATCTGACGACAGTTTATGAAAAACTGTTTTTT.

The chain recombines TRBV18 with TRBJ1-2; TRBD1 matches 9 bases. V trimming: 3 bases; J trimming: 8 bases; junction bases outside the gene matches: 7. There are 14 residues in the CDR3. Germline V gives CDR1 KGHSH, CDR2 LQKENI. CDR3 region: CASSPRDREGGYTF. Written as DNA, the CDR3 is TGTGCCAGCTCACCCCGGGACAGGGAGGGCGGCTACACCTTC.

This clone was counted a few times. The genes are TRBV5-4 and TRBJ2-3; the match to TRBD2 covers 7 bases. In germline, CDR1 is SGHNT, CDR2 YYREEE (reference sequence). Germline trimming cut 7 bases from V and 4 bases from J; bases unmatched to any gene: 9. The CDR3 is 14 residues long. Here the CDR3 DNA reads TGTGCCAGCGGGGTGGCGGGAGTATCAGATACGCAGTATTTT. It encodes CASGVAGVSDTQYF. The complete variable domain, with remaining parts taken from reference TRBV5-4 and TRBJ2-3, reads ETGVTQSPTHLIKTRGQQVTLRCSSQSGHNTVSWYQQALGQGPQFIFQYYREEENGRGNFPPRFSGLQFPNYSSELNVNALELDDSALYLCASGVAGVSDTQYFGPGTRLTVL.

This chain links TRBV19 with TRBJ1-2; 10 bases are a match to TRBD1. This CDR3 has 17 residues. J lost 5 bases, V lost 6 bases, and 15 bases had no gene match. The germline gives CDR1 LNHDA, CDR2 SQIVND (reference sequence). The CDR3 DNA reads TGTGCCAGTAGCCTGGGGACAGGGGCCTCTTCTGCTTATGGCTACACCTTC. It yields the protein CASSLGTGASSAYGYTF.

The chain has TRBV6-5 and TRBJ2-1; D might be TRBD2 (6 bases). CDR3 length: 13 amino acids. V dropped 0 bases and J dropped 13 bases, with 13 bases sitting between them. Germline-derived CDR1 and CDR2 are MNHEY and SVGAGI. This chain's CDR3 is CASSYSTRSEQFF. The CDR3 nucleotides are TGTGCCAGCAGTTACTCGACTAGATCGGAACAGTTCTTC.

CDR3 protein: CASSSLAPGGDTQYF. For the CDR3, the DNA is TGTGCCAGCAGCTCCCTAGCCCCAGGGGGGGATACGCAGTATTTT. J is TRBJ2-3 and V is TRBV7-9; weak D call: TRBD1 (7 bases). Germline CDR1 reads SEHNR; CDR2 reads FQNEAQ (reference sequence). The CDR3 is made up of 15 amino acids. Trimming took 4 bases from V and 6 from J, leaving 17 bases between them. The full variable domain, with the rest looked up from reference TRBV7-9 and TRBJ2-3, is DTGVSQNPRHKITKRGQNVTFRCDPISEHNRLYWYRQTLGQGPEFLTYFQNEAQLEKSRLLSDRFSAERPKGSFSTLEIQRTEQGDSAMYLCASSSLAPGGDTQYFGPGTRLTVL.

The gene calls are TRBV5-1 and TRBJ2-1; TRBD1 matches at 8 bases. CDR3 length: 15 residues. Trimming removed 3 bases from V and 5 bases from J; junction bases left unmatched: 7. Germline V gene lookup returns CDR1 SGHRS and CDR2 YFSETQ. The CDR3 sequence is CASSSSGTGHNEQFF. CDR3 DNA sequence: TGCGCCAGCAGCTCATCCGGGACAGGACACAATGAGCAGTTCTTC.

This clone came up a few times. With a much larger clone just one base away, this may be a read error. Here the CDR3 DNA reads TGTGCCAGCAGCTTAGACAGGAACACTGAAGCTTTCTTT. It specifies CASSLDRNTEAFF. The V call is TRBV7-2, the J call TRBJ1-1, with unresolved D. The V gene's germline CDR1 is SGHTA and CDR2 FQGNSA. V was cut by 1 base and J by 1 base, with 4 bases left in between. The CDR3 is 13 amino acids.

The rearrangement uses TRBV2 and TRBJ1-2; the D gene is possibly TRBD1 (6 bases). V lost 9 bases and J 3 bases, leaving 23 bases between the germline ends. The CDR3 totals 16 residues. Germline loops: CDR1 SNHLY, CDR2 FYNNEI. CDR3 sequence: CARDLREDSSDYGYTF. CDR3 bases: TGTGCCAGAGACCTCCGAGAGGACAGCAGCGACTATGGCTACACCTTC.

The CDR3 sequence is CAWSLDRVDEAFF. The CDR3 DNA is TGTGCCTGGAGTTTAGACAGGGTTGACGAAGCTTTCTTT. V and J are TRBV30 and TRBJ1-1, with 7 bases fitting TRBD1. Germline values: CDR1 GTSNPN, CDR2 SVGIG (reference sequence). The CDR3 spans 13 residues. Germline trimming cut 2 bases from V and 8 bases from J; bases unmatched to any gene: 8.

This clone was detected many times. This chain joins TRBV5-8 and TRBJ2-1, with a tentative D call TRBD1 (6 bases). V was trimmed by 7 bases and J by 6 bases, leaving 14 bases between them. The CDR3 spans 13 residues. Germline V CDR1 and CDR2: SGHTS, YDEGEE. For the CDR3, the DNA is TGTGCCAGCGCCGGGACATACATCAATGAGCAGTTCTTC. This gives the protein CASAGTYINEQFF. Drawing the rest from reference TRBV5-8 and TRBJ2-1, the complete variable domain is EAGVTQSPTHLIKTRGQQATLRCSPISGHTSVYWYQQALGLGLQFLLWYDEGEERNRGNFPPRFSGRQFPNYSSELNVNALELEDSALYLCASAGTYINEQFFGPGTRLTVL.

This chain links TRBV3-1 (or the pseudogene TRBV3-2) with TRBJ2-6; D is ambiguous. V lost 4 bases and J 2 bases, leaving 3 bases between the germline ends. Per the germline V gene, CDR1 is LGHDT and CDR2 is YNNKEL (reference sequence). CDR3 size: 13 residues. The CDR3 bases are TGTGCCAGCAGCCCCACTGGGGCCAACGTCCTGACTTTC. This codes for CASSPTGANVLTF.

This clone was detected once. The J gene is TRBJ1-3, the V gene TRBV5-1, with D possibly matching TRBD1 (5 bases). Germline V gene sequence: CDR1 SGHRS, CDR2 YFSETQ. V gave up 3 bases and J gave up 0 bases, with 13 bases separating them. This CDR3 region has 16 residues. The chain's CDR3 is CASSSSTANSGNTIYF. For the CDR3, the DNA is TGCGCCAGCAGCTCTTCGACAGCGAACTCTGGAAACACCATATATTTT.

The chain carries TRBV24-1 and TRBJ2-1, with D tentatively TRBD1 (6 bases). The CDR3 spans 17 residues. Between the trimmed V and J ends, which lost 9 bases and 4 bases, there was a span of 24 bases. Germline loops: CDR1 KGHDR, CDR2 SFDVKD. The CDR3: CATPQKGPSGVYNEQFF. CDR3 nucleotide sequence: TGTGCCACCCCCCAAAAGGGGCCTTCAGGGGTTTACAATGAGCAGTTCTTC.

A remark on this clone: Other DNA variants within this sample encode the same CDR3. This chain joins TRBV5-1 and TRBJ2-3, with 15 nucleotides matching TRBD2. The CDR3 spans 16 residues. CDR1 SGHRS and CDR2 YFSETQ come from the germline V gene. With V trimmed by 3 bases and J by 6 bases, 5 bases remained unmatched. Here the CDR3 reads CASSSGTSGRTDTQYF. In nucleotides, the CDR3 is TGCGCCAGCAGCTCAGGGACTAGCGGGAGGACGGATACGCAGTATTTT. Looking up the rest from reference TRBV5-1 and TRBJ2-3 gives the full variable domain: KAGVTQTPRYLIKTRGQQVTLSCSPISGHRSVSWYQQTPGQGLQFLFEYFSETQRNKGNFPGRFSGRQFSNSRSEMNVSTLELGDSALYLCASSSGTSGRTDTQYFGPGTRLTVL.

V is TRBV4-2 and J is TRBJ1-1; TRBD1 matches 7 bases. This CDR3 spans 15 amino acids. Germline V CDR1 and CDR2: LGHNA, YNFKEQ. J lost 4 bases, V lost 5 bases, and 10 bases had no gene match. DNA of the CDR3: TGTGCCAGCAGCGCGCGGGACAGACGACTCACTGAAGCTTTCTTT. Translated: CASSARDRRLTEAFF.

CDR3 amino acids: CASSARLAGQETQYF. The DNA of the CDR3 is TGTGCCAGCAGCGCCCGACTAGCGGGACAAGAGACCCAGTACTTC. J is TRBJ2-5 and V is TRBV5-6; 11 bases are a match to TRBD2. Germline loops: CDR1 SGHDT, CDR2 YYEEEE. V lost 4 bases to trimming and J lost 2 bases; unmatched junction nucleotides: 4. The CDR3 is 15 amino acids.

J is TRBJ2-7 and V is TRBV9, with 10 bases aligning to TRBD2. This CDR3 is 15 amino acids long. V gave up 0 bases and J gave up 7 bases; unmatched junction bases: 7. Germline-derived CDR1 and CDR2 are SGDLS and YYNGEE. CDR3 sequence (DNA): TGTGCCAGCAGCGTAGAAAGTAGCGGGGGGCTTGAGCAGTACTTC. Amino acid sequence: CASSVESSGGLEQYF.

The rearrangement links TRBV5-1 to TRBJ2-1; 11 bases align to TRBD2. The CDR3 extends over 16 amino acids. The trim removed 3 bases at V and 6 bases at J, leaving 8 bases unmatched. CDR1 and CDR2 (germline): SGHRS, YFSETQ. CDR3 sequence reads: CASSSISGRASNEQFF. Written as DNA, the CDR3 is TGCGCCAGCAGCTCCATTAGCGGGAGGGCGAGCAATGAGCAGTTCTTC.

This sequence joins TRBV4-2 and TRBJ2-3; 9 nucleotides align to TRBD2. The CDR3 covers 18 residues. The trim removed 0 bases at V and 5 bases at J, leaving 12 bases unmatched. CDR1 is LGHNA, CDR2 YNFKEQ, per germline. Here the CDR3 DNA reads TGTGCCAGCAGCCAAGAAGGTCCCGGGACTAGCTCCTTAGATACGCAGTATTTT. Translation gives CASSQEGPGTSSLDTQYF.

There are a few counts of this clone. The J gene is TRBJ1-1, the V gene TRBV18, with D possibly TRBD1 on 5 matching bases. The germline V and J ends were trimmed by 9 bases and 0 bases, with 17 bases remaining between them. The germline gives CDR1 KGHSH, CDR2 LQKENI. There are 15 residues in the CDR3. The DNA for the CDR3 is TGTGCCAGTTCGCCGATGGGGCTGATGAACACTGAAGCTTTCTTT. It yields the protein CASSPMGLMNTEAFF.

This clone has more than one count but fewer than ten. V and J are TRBV18 and TRBJ1-1, with D perhaps TRBD1 (5 bases). Trimming removed 2 bases at V and 7 bases at J, with 8 bases between. The CDR3 is made up of 12 amino acids. Germline values: CDR1 KGHSH, CDR2 LQKENI. The CDR3, as DNA: TGTGCCAGCTCACCATGGGGGGGTGAAGCTTTCTTT. This sequence encodes CASSPWGGEAFF.